This T cell receptor beta chain was documented in a study of molecular identifiers for immune sequencing clone quantification. Per the germline V gene, CDR1 is LGHDT and CDR2 is YNNKEL (reference sequence). The CDR3 spans 14 residues. Sorted naive CD8 T cells, 20,000 to 1,000,000, were sequenced from 10%, 30% or 50% RNA. Details on this clonotype: Its ends do not fully match the called genes, so a read error is possible.

MiXCR was run by TCRdb on the PCR reads, yielding one entry per CDR3 protein. The data contain about half a million distinct CDR3 sequences, around 23% of them singletons. The V call is TRBV3-1, the J call TRBJ1-1; D remains unclear. The sequence derives from a human donor in good health. Some libraries in this study had Jurkat cell RNA spiked in. Sequencing used naive CD8+ T cells from blood, with Jurkat cell RNA spiked in. The subset: FACS-sorted CD8+CD4-CCR7+CD45RA+ naive T cells. For the CDR3, the DNA is TGTGCCAGCAGCCAAGATCCTCTGAACACTGCAGCTTTCTTT. Residues: CASSQDPLNTAAFF.